This T cell receptor beta chain was obtained from a study of blood T cell repertoires in COVID-19. As for the study in general: The United States, Italy and Spain supplied acute and convalescent COVID-19 samples. Sources were T cells, B-cell-depleted T cells, or PBMCs; the material itself was cDNA or gDNA.

In the original analysis: Reference gene primer amplification gave nucleated cell count estimates. The assay was immunoSEQ multiplex PCR, and TCRdb's table has in-frame clones only and misses some. That table supplies the V and J calls and clone size; D and trimming were determined from the DNA. This sample has about 190,000 clones; about 80% occur once, and the top ten carry under 8%. CDR3 size: 16 residues. V was clipped by 3 bases and J by 0 bases; unmatched bases: 4. The germline CDR1 and CDR2 sequences are LGHDT and YNNKEL (reference sequence). The V call is TRBV3-1 (or the pseudogene TRBV3-2), the J call TRBJ1-4; 7 bases align to TRBD1. The receptor was isolated from a man between 60 and 70 years old with acute or convalescent COVID-19. Sequences were obtained from peripheral blood. The CDR3 DNA reads TGTGCCAGCAGCCACGTGACAGGGTCAACTAATGAAAAACTGTTTTTT. As protein: CASSHVTGSTNEKLFF.